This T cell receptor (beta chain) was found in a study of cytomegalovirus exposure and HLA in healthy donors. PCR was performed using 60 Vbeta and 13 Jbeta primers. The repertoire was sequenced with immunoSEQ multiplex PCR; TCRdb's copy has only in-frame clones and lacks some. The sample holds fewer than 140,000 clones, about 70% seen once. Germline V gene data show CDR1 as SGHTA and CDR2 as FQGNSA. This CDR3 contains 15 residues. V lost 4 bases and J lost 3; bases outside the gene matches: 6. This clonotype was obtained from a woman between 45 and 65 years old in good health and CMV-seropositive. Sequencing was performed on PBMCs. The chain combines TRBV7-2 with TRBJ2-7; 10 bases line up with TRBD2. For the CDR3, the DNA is TGTGCCAGCAGCTCCACTAGCGGGGAAATCTACGAGCAGTACTTC. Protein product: CASSSTSGEIYEQYF.